A single sample is the source of the 2 T cell receptor beta chains below, sequenced in a study of blood T cell repertoires in COVID-19. The assay was immunoSEQ multiplex PCR, and TCRdb's table has in-frame clones only and misses some. The repertoire holds around 46,000 clones, with about 85% as singletons. Sequenced input: peripheral blood. These receptors were obtained from a human donor in a cohort sampled during active COVID-19.

This clone was seen a handful of times. This chain links TRBV4-2 with TRBJ2-2; 11 bases are a match to TRBD1. Germline values: CDR1 LGHNA, CDR2 YNFKEQ. The CDR3 is made up of 17 amino acids. V trimming: 2 bases; J trimming: 5 bases; junction bases outside the gene matches: 7. The CDR3: CASSQSTGTGGTGELFF. DNA of the CDR3: TGTGCCAGCAGCCAATCAACCGGGACAGGGGGAACCGGGGAGCTGTTTTTT.

For this clone: Within the sample, other DNA sequences also encode this same CDR3. The gene calls are TRBV9 and TRBJ1-1, with no clear D. Per germline, CDR1 SGDLS and CDR2 YYNGEE. Trimming removed 0 bases at V and 1 base at J, with 7 bases between. CDR3 size: 14 residues. The CDR3 spells CASSVGGANTEAFF. CDR3 bases: TGTGCCAGCAGCGTAGGGGGAGCGAACACTGAAGCTTTCTTT.